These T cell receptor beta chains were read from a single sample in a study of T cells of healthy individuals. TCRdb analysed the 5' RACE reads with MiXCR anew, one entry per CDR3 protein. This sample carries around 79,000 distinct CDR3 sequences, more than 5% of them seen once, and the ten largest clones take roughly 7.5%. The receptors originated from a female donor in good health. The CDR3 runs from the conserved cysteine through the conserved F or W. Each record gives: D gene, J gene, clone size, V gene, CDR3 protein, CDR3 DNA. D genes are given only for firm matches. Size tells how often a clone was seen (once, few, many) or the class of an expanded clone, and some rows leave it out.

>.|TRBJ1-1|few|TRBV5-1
CASSPGFGDTEAFF
TGCGCCAGCAGCCCGGGATTCGGCGACACTGAAGCTTTCTTT
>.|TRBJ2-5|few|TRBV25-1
CASSEYGGRRETQYF
TGTGCCAGCAGTGAATATGGGGGGCGCAGAGAGACCCAGTACTTC
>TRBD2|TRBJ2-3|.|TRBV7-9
CASSPPAGAGGAGTDTQYF
TGTGCCAGCAGCCCCCCCGCAGGAGCGGGAGGGGCAGGCACAGATACGCAGTATTTT
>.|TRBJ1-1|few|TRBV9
CASSVVEGYPEAFF
TGTGCCAGCAGCGTAGTCGAGGGATACCCTGAAGCTTTCTTT
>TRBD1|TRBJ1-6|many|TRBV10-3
CATRGTGANSPLHF
TGTGCCACCCGTGGGACAGGGGCCAATTCACCCCTCCACTTT
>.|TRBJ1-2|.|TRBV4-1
CASSQVNAAGYTF
TGCGCCAGCAGCCAAGTTAACGCGGCAGGCTACACCTTC
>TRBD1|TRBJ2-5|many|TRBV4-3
CASSQDRTGKGETQYF
TGCGCCAGCAGCCAAGATCGGACAGGAAAAGGCGAGACCCAGTACTTC
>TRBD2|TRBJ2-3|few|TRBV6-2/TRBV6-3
CASSYTPREEADTQYF
TGTGCCAGCAGTTACACCCCGCGGGAGGAGGCAGATACGCAGTATTTT
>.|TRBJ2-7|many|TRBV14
CASSFTDEQYF
TGTGCCAGCAGCTTTACTGACGAGCAGTACTTC
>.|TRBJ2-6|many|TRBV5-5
CASSFTAGANVLTF
TGTGCCAGCAGCTTCACCGCTGGGGCCAACGTCCTGACTTTC
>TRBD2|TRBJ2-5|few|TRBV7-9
CASSSRAGRYLQETQYF
TGTGCCAGCAGCTCTAGAGCGGGACGGTATCTCCAAGAGACCCAGTACTTC
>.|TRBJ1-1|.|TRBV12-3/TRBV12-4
CASRVKGRGTEAFF
TGTGCCAGCAGGGTCAAGGGAAGAGGCACTGAAGCTTTCTTT
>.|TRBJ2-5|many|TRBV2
CASRGTGTPQETQYF
TGTGCCAGCAGGGGAACCGGGACACCCCAAGAGACCCAGTACTTC
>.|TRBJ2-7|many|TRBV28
CASRRPGPSGGLSYEQYF
TGTGCCAGCAGACGACCGGGGCCCAGTGGGGGCCTCTCCTACGAGCAGTACTTC
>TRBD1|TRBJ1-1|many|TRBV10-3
CAISPTGGTEAFF
TGTGCCATCAGCCCGACAGGGGGAACTGAAGCTTTCTTT
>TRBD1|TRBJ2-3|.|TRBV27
CASSPWTGSVTDTQYF
TGTGCCAGCAGCCCTTGGACAGGGTCGGTCACAGATACGCAGTATTTT
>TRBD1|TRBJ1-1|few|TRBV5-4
CASSHRGLDTEAFF
TGTGCCAGCAGTCACAGGGGGTTGGACACTGAAGCTTTCTTT
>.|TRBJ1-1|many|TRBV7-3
CASSRGGDTEAFF
TGTGCCAGCAGCCGTGGGGGGGACACTGAAGCTTTCTTT
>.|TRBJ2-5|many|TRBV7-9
CASSLRGTVETQYF
TGTGCCAGCAGCCTTCGGGGTACTGTCGAGACCCAGTACTTC
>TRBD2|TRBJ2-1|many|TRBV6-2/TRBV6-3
CASSLRGTSGSDEQFF
TGTGCCAGCAGTCTCAGAGGGACTAGCGGGAGTGATGAGCAGTTCTTC
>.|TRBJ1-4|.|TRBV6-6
CASLLGGHRSEKLFF
TGTGCCAGCCTCTTGGGGGGACACCGTTCTGAAAAACTGTTTTTT
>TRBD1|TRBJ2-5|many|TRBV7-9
CASGTDQETQYF
TGTGCCAGCGGGACAGACCAAGAGACCCAGTACTTC
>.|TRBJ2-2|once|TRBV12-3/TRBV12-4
CASSHLPDPVVGGELFF
TGTGCCAGCAGCCATCTTCCGGACCCGGTTGTTGGCGGGGAGCTGTTTTTT
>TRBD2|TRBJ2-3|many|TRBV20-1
CSAISGKSTDTQYF
TGCAGTGCTATCAGCGGGAAGTCCACAGATACGCAGTATTTT
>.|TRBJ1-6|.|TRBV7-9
CASSLEGLSNSPLHF
TGTGCCAGCAGCCTTGAAGGACTCTCTAATTCACCCCTCCACTTT
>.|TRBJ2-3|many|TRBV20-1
CSAPNALTLLDTQYF
TGCAGTGCTCCAAACGCGTTGACTCTTTTGGATACGCAGTATTTT
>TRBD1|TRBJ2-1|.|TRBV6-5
CASRGPGQPNNEQFF
TGTGCCAGCAGGGGTCCGGGACAGCCGAACAATGAGCAGTTCTTC
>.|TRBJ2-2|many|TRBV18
CASSPLGQLNTGELFF
TGTGCCAGCTCACCACTAGGACAGCTAAACACCGGGGAGCTGTTTTTT
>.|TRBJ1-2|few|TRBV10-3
CAISEGGASLGHYGYTF
TGTGCCATCAGTGAAGGAGGGGCCTCCTTGGGTCACTATGGCTACACCTTC
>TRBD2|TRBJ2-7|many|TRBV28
CASSFAGLVRYEQYF
TGTGCCAGCAGTTTCGCCGGACTAGTCCGTTACGAGCAGTACTTC
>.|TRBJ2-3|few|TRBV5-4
CASSLAVYSDTQYF
TGTGCCAGCAGCTTGGCCGTTTACTCAGATACGCAGTATTTT
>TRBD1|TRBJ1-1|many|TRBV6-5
CASSYTPTGDTEAFF
TGTGCCAGCAGTTACACACCGACAGGGGACACTGAAGCTTTCTTT
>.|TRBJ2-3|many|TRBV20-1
CSARGLGTLSTDTQYF
TGCAGTGCTAGAGGGTTAGGGACTTTGAGCACAGATACGCAGTATTTT
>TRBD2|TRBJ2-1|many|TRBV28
CASSLSSGAYNEQFF
TGTGCCAGCAGTCTCTCTAGCGGAGCCTACAATGAGCAGTTCTTC
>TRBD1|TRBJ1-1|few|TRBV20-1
CSAREPTGVNTEAFF
TGCAGTGCTAGAGAACCGACAGGGGTGAACACTGAAGCTTTCTTT
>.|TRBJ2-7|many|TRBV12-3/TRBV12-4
CASSFNRAEQYF
TGTGCCAGCAGTTTTAACCGAGCCGAGCAGTACTTC
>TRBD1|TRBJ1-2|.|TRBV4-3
CASSQDAIRTGDGYTF
TGCGCCAGCAGCCAAGATGCTATCCGGACAGGGGATGGCTACACCTTC
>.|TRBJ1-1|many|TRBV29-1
CSVGGVNTEAFF
TGCAGCGTTGGGGGAGTGAACACTGAAGCTTTCTTT
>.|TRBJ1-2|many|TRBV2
CASSPTGKANYGYTF
TGTGCCAGCAGTCCTACAGGGAAGGCTAACTATGGCTACACCTTC
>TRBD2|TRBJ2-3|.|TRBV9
CASSIQAGGGTDTQYF
TGTGCCAGCAGCATACAAGCGGGAGGGGGCACAGATACGCAGTATTTT
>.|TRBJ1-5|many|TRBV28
CASSRPGQNQPQHF
TGTGCCAGCAGCCGCCCCGGGCAGAATCAGCCCCAGCATTTT
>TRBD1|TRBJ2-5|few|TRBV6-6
CASSYRTQGPETQYF
TGTGCCAGCAGTTACAGGACACAGGGGCCGGAGACCCAGTACTTC
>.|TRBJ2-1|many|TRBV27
CASRPPLGRGFF
TGTGCCAGCAGGCCTCCACTAGGAAGAGGGTTCTTC
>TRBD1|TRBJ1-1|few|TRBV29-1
CSVGTGGGTEAFF
TGCAGCGTCGGGACAGGGGGCGGAACTGAAGCTTTCTTT
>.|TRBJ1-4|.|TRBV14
CASSRVRAGELFF
TGTGCCAGCAGCCGGGTCAGGGCAGGGGAACTGTTTTTT
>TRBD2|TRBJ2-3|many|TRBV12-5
CASGLRLAGADTQYF
TGTGCTAGTGGTTTACGCCTAGCGGGAGCAGATACGCAGTATTTT
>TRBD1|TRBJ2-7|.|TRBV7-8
CASSLDAGTAWRYF
TGTGCCAGCAGCTTAGACGCAGGGACAGCCTGGCGGTACTTC
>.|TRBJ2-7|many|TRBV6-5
CASSYDGYEQYF
TGTGCCAGCAGTTATGACGGGTACGAGCAGTACTTC
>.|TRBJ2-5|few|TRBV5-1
CASSLDIETQYF
TGCGCCAGCAGCTTGGATATAGAGACCCAGTACTTC